This T cell receptor (beta chain) was captured by sequencing in a study of PD-1 blockade in classical Hodgkin lymphoma. This CDR3 has 15 residues. Per the germline V gene, CDR1 is MNHEY and CDR2 is SVGAGI. With 0 bases clipped from V and 7 bases from J, the junction kept 8 bases outside the gene matches. Overall study results and limits: Baseline TCR diversity was reportedly lower in newly diagnosed patients than in healthy donors. It was reported as lower still in relapsed/refractory patients. TCR diversity in CD4+, not CD8+, cells rose significantly by C4D1. Lower baseline TCR diversity marked trial partial responders and progressors.

The method was immunoSEQ multiplex PCR; TCRdb's version includes in-frame clones alone and lacks a portion of them. The profile covers approximately 150,000 clones, with 78% appearing a single time and about 9% taken by the ten largest. All trial patients relapsed after autologous stem cell transplantation. When best responses were assessed, they were complete response, partial response or progressive disease. A remark on this clone: Its specificity is unknown.

J is TRBJ2-7 and V is TRBV6-5; 8 positions agree with TRBD2. Source: peripheral blood mononuclear cells (PBMCs), taken before the second cycle of nivolumab. This receptor was taken from a human donor with classical Hodgkin lymphoma. CDR3 region: CASSYSLAVAREQYF. CDR3 nucleotide sequence: TGTGCCAGCAGTTACTCACTAGCGGTAGCTCGGGAGCAGTACTTC.